This TCR beta chain was recorded in a study of cytomegalovirus exposure and HLA in healthy donors. This clone was recorded only once. This CDR3 spans 14 amino acids. Trimming took 6 bases from V and 7 from J; bases not matched to a gene: 11. The germline V gene has CDR1 SNHLY and CDR2 FYNNEI. Method: immunoSEQ multiplex PCR; TCRdb's copy keeps in-frame clones and lacks some. The table shows approximately 280,000 clones, with 88% occurring only once. The TCR originated in a woman aged 18 to 35 in good health and CMV-seronegative. The source material was PBMCs. The rearrangement uses TRBV2 and TRBJ2-7, with TRBD2 identical over 8 bases. The CDR3 DNA reads as TGTGCCAGCAGGGGCCGGGAGGGGGTCCGGGAGCAGTACTTC. This gives the protein CASRGREGVREQYF.